The sequence of this T cell receptor (beta chain) was determined in a study of T-cell reconstitution after alpha-beta-depleted transplantation in children. Findings and caveats of the study: Certain patients had high TCRbeta diversity at day 60, and it came from recipient T cells and thymic progenitors that survived. Expanded graft clones, several hundred of them, were reportedly the source of alpha-beta T cells about two months after transplant. One year post-transplant, T-cell counts and diversity were largely derived from T cells produced anew.

This clonotype was recorded at least ten times. Its antigen remains unknown. This CDR3 is 15 amino acids long. Germline V CDR1 and CDR2: SGHDN, FVKESK. V shed 3 bases and J 0 bases; nucleotides not matched to a gene: 2. Unique molecular identifiers were built into the TCRbeta library. One entry per CDR3 protein, called by TCRdb with MiXCR from the PCR reads. This sample carries around 440,000 distinct CDR3 sequences, roughly 10% of them seen once, and the ten largest clones take 2% to 2.5%. The V and J genes are TRBV14 and TRBJ2-1; 7 nucleotides align to TRBD2. This TCR derives from a child aged 2 to 10 with inherited bone marrow failure, due to receive a stem cell transplant. Sequenced material: PBMCs, taken before TCRalphabeta/CD19-depleted stem cell transplant. The CDR3 sequence is CASSHLAASYNEQFF. The DNA for the CDR3 is TGTGCCAGCAGCCATCTAGCGGCCTCCTACAATGAGCAGTTCTTC.